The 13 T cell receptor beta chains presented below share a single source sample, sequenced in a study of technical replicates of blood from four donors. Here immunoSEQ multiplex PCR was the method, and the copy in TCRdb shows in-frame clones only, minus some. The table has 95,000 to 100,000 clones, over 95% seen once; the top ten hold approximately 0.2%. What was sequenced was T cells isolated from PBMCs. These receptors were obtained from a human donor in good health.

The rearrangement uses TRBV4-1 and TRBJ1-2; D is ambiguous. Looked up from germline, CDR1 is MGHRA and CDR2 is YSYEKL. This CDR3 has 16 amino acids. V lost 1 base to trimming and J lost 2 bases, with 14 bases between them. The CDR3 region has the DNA TGCGCCAGCAGCCAAGTACTCGGCAGGAGGAACTATGGCTACACCTTC. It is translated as CASSQVLGRRNYGYTF.

The CDR3 region is CASSLSPSGQFYGYTF. CDR3 DNA: TGTGCCAGCAGTCTTAGCCCCTCCGGACAGTTCTATGGCTACACCTTC. V and J are TRBV27 and TRBJ1-2, with D possibly matching TRBD1 (6 bases). The germline V gene has CDR1 MNHEY and CDR2 SMNVEV (reference sequence). Trimming stripped 5 bases from V and 4 bases from J, with 20 bases between. The CDR3 is made up of 16 amino acids.

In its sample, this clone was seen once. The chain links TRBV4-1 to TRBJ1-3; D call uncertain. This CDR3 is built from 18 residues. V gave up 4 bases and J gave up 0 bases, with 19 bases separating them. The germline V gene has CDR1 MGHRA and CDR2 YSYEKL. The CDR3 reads CASSPVRGDASSGNTIYF. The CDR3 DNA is TGCGCCAGCAGCCCAGTTCGTGGAGACGCCTCCTCTGGAAACACCATATATTTT.

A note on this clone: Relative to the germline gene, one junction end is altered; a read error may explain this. CDR3 in amino acids: CTVVGGGTEAFF. Written as DNA, the CDR3 is TGCACCGTTGTGGGGGGGGGCACTGAAGCTTTCTTT. The V gene is TRBV29-1, the J gene TRBJ1-1; a weak D match, TRBD1 (5 bases). This CDR3 has 12 amino acids. Germline CDR1 is SQVTM and CDR2 is ANQGSEA.

The CDR3 reads CASSVATGGGETQYF. The CDR3 coding sequence is TGTGCCAGCAGCGTAGCTACGGGGGGTGGGGAGACCCAGTACTTC. The chain recombines TRBV9 with TRBJ2-5; 7 bases fit TRBD2. Germline lookup yields CDR1 SGDLS and CDR2 YYNGEE. V gave up 0 bases and J gave up 5 bases; unmatched junction bases: 7. The CDR3 has 15 residues.

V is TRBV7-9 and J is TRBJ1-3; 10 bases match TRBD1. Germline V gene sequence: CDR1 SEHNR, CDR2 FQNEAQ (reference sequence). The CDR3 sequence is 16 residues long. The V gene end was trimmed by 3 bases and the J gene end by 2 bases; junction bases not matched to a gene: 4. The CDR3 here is CASSLGTGVAGNTIYF. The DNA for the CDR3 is TGTGCCAGCAGCTTGGGGACAGGGGTCGCTGGAAACACCATATATTTT.

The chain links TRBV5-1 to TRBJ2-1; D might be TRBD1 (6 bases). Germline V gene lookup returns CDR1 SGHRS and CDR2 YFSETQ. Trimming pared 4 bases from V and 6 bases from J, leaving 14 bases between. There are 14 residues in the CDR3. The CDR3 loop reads CASSLWTATNEQFF. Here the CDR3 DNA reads TGCGCCAGCAGCCTATGGACAGCCACCAATGAGCAGTTCTTC.

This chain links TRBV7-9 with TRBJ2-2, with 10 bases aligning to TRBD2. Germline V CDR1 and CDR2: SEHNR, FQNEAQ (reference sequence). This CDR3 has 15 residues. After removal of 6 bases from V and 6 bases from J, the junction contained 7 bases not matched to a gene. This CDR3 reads CASRRLAGDSGELFF. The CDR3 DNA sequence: TGTGCCAGCAGACGACTAGCGGGTGATTCCGGGGAGCTGTTTTTT. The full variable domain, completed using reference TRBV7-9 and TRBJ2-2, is DTGVSQNPRHKITKRGQNVTFRCDPISEHNRLYWYRQTLGQGPEFLTYFQNEAQLEKSRLLSDRFSAERPKGSFSTLEIQRTEQGDSAMYLCASRRLAGDSGELFFGEGSRLTVL.

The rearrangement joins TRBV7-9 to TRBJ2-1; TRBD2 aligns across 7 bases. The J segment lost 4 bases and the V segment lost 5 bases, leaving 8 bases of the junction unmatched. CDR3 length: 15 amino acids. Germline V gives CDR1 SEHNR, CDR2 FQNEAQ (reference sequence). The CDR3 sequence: CASSHLAEIYNEQFF. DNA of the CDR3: TGTGCCAGCAGCCATCTAGCGGAGATTTACAATGAGCAGTTCTTC.

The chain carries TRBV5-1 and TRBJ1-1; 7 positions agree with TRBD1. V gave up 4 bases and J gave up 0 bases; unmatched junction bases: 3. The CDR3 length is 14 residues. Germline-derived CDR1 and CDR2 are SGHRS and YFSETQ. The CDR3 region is CASSVGQVNTEAFF. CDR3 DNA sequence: TGCGCCAGCAGCGTAGGACAGGTGAACACTGAAGCTTTCTTT.

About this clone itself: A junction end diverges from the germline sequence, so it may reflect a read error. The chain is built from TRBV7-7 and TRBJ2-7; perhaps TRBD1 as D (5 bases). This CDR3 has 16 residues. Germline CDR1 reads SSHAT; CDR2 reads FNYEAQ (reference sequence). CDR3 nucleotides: TGTGCTAGCAGAACAACCTCAGGGTGTCAAAGCTACGAGCAGTACTTC. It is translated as CASRTTSGCQSYEQYF.

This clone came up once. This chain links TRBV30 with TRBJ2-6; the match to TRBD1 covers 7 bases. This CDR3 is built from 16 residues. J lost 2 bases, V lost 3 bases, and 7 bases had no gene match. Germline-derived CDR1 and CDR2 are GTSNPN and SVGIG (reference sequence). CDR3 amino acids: CAWSETTGAGANVLTF. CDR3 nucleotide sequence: TGTGCCTGGAGCGAAACTACAGGGGCTGGGGCCAACGTCCTGACTTTC. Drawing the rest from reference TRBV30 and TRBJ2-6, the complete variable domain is SQTIHQWPATLVQPVGSPLSLECTVEGTSNPNLYWYRQAAGRGLQLLFYSVGIGQISSEVPQNLSASRPQDRQFILSSKKLLLSDSGFYLCAWSETTGAGANVLTFGAGSRLTVL.

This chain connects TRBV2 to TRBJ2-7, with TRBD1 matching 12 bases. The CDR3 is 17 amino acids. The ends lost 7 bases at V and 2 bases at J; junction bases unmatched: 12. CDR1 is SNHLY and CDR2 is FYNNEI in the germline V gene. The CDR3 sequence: CASTLPGGTGGPYEQYF. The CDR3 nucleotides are TGTGCCAGCACCCTCCCGGGGGGGACAGGGGGCCCCTACGAGCAGTACTTC. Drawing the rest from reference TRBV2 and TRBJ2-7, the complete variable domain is EPEVTQTPSHQVTQMGQEVILRCVPISNHLYFYWYRQILGQKVEFLVSFYNNEISEKSEIFDDQFSVERPDGSNFTLKIRSTKLEDSAMYFCASTLPGGTGGPYEQYFGPGTRLTVT.